This section outlines one T cell receptor (beta chain) sequence together with its context. The sample is drawn from a study of CD8 T cells in Susac syndrome. With random hexamers, reverse transcription was performed on roughly 0.5 to 1 ug of RNA. Each CDR3 protein is one row after TCRdb ran MiXCR on the immunoSEQ multiplex PCR reads. The sample holds more than 150,000 distinct CDR3 sequences, 85% to 95% seen once. This clonotype was obtained from a human donor with multiple sclerosis. The sequenced material came from CD8+ T cells from PBMCs.

The CDR3 reads CASRGQGVTDTQYF. The CDR3 nucleotides read TGTGCCAGCAGGGGACAGGGCGTCACAGATACGCAGTATTTT. This chain joins TRBV27 and TRBJ2-3, with 9 bases identical to TRBD1. The V gene end was trimmed by 6 bases and the J gene end by 2 bases; junction bases not matched to a gene: 3. The CDR3 consists of 14 residues. Per germline, CDR1 MNHEY and CDR2 SMNVEV (reference sequence).